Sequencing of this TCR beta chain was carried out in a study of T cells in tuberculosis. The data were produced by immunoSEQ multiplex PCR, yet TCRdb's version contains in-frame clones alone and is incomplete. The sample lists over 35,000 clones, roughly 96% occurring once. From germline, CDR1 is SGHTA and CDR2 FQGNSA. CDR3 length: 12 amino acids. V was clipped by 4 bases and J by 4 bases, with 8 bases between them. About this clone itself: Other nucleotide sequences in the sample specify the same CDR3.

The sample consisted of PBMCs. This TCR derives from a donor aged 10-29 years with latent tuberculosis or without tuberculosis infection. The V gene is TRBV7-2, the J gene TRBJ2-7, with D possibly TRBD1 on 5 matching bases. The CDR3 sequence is CASSSSGYEQYF. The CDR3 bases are TGTGCCAGCAGCTCTTCAGGGTACGAGCAGTACTTC.